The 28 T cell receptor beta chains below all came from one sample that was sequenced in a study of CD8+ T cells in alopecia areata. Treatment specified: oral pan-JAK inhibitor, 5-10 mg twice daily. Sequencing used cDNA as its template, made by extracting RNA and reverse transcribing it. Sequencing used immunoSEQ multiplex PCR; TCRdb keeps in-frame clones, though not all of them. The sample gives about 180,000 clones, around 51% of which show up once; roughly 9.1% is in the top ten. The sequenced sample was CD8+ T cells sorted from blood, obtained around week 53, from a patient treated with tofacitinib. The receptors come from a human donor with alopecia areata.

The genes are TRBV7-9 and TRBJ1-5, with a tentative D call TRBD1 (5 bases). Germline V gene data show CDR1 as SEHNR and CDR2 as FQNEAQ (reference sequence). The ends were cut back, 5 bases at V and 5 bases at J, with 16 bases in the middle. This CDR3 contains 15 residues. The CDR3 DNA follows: TGTGCCAGCAGCCCACCCGGGGGAGGGGATCAGCCCCAGCATTTT. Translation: CASSPPGGGDQPQHF.

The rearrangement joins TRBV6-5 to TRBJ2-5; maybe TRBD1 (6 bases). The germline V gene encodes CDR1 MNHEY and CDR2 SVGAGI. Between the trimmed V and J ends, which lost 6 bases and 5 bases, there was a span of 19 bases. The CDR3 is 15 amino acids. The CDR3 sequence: CASSHPRQGRETQYF. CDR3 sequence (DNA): TGTGCCAGCAGCCACCCCCGCCAGGGGCGGGAGACCCAGTACTTC.

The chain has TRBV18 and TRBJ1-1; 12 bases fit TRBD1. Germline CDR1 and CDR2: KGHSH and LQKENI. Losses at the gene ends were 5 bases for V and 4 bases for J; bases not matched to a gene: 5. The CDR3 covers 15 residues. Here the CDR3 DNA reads TGTGCCAGCTCAAAGGGACAGGGGGCAAGCACTGAAGCTTTCTTT. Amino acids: CASSKGQGASTEAFF.

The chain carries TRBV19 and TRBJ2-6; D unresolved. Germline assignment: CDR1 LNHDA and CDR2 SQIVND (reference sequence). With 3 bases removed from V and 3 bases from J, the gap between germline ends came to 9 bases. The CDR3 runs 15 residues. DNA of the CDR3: TGTGCCAGTAGTATCTCGACGCGTGGGGCCAACGTCCTGACTTTC. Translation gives CASSISTRGANVLTF. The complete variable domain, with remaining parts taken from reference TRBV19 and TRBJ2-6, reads DGGITQSPKYLFRKEGQNVTLSCEQNLNHDAMYWYRQDPGQGLRLIYYSQIVNDFQKGDIAEGYSVSREKKESFPLTVTSAQKNPTAFYLCASSISTRGANVLTFGAGSRLTVL.

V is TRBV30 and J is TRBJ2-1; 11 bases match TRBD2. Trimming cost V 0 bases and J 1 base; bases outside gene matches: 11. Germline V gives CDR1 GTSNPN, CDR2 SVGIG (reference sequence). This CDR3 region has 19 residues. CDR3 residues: CAWSVEWRASGGSYNEQFF. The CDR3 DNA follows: TGTGCCTGGAGTGTAGAATGGAGGGCTAGCGGGGGGTCCTACAATGAGCAGTTCTTC.

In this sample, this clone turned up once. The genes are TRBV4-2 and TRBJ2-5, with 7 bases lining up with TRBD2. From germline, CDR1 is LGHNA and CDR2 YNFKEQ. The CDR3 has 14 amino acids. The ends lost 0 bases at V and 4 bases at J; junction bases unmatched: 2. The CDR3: CASSQELATETQYF. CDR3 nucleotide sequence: TGTGCCAGCAGCCAAGAACTAGCGACAGAGACCCAGTACTTC.

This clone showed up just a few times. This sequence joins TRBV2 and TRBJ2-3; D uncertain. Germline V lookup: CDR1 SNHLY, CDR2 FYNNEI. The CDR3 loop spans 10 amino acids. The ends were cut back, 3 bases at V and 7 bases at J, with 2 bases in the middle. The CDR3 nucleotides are TGTGCCAGCAGTGACAATACGCAGTATTTT. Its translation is CASSDNTQYF.

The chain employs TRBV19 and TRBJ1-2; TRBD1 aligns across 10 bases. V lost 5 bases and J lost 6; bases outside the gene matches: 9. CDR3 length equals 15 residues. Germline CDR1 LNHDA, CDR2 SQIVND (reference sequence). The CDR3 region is CASSRAEGQGNGYTF. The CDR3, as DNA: TGTGCCAGTAGTCGGGCCGAGGGACAGGGGAATGGCTACACCTTC.

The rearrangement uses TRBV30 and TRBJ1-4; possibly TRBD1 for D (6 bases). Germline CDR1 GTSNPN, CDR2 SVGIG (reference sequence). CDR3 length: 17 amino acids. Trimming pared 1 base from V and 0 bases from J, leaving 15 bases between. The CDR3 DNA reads TGTGCCTGGAGTGGGACAGTTGAGAAGGCAACTAATGAAAAACTGTTTTTT. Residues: CAWSGTVEKATNEKLFF.

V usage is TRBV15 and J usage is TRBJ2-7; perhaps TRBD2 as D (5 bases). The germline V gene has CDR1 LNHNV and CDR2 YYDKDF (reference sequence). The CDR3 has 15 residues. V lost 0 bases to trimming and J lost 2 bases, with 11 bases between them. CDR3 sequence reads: CATSRDRRGPYEQYF. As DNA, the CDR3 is TGTGCCACCAGCAGAGACAGGCGAGGGCCCTACGAGCAGTACTTC.

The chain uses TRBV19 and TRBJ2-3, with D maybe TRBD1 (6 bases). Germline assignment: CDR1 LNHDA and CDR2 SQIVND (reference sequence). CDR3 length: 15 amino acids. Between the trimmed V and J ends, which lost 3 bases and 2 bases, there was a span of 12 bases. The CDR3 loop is CASSIWTDNTDTQYF. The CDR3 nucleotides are TGTGCCAGTAGTATTTGGACAGACAACACAGATACGCAGTATTTT.

DNA of the CDR3: TGTGCCAGCAGCTTAACAGGGGTGACTGAAGCTTTCTTT. Encoded protein: CASSLTGVTEAFF. The chain links TRBV6-5 to TRBJ1-1; 7 nucleotides agree with TRBD1. J was trimmed by 5 bases and V by 6 bases; bases with no gene match: 6. The CDR3 extends over 13 amino acids. The V gene's germline CDR1 is MNHEY and CDR2 SVGAGI.

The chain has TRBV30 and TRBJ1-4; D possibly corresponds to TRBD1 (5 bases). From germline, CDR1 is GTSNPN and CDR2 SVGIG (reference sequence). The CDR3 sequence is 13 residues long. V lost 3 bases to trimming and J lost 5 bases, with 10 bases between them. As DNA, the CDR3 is TGTGCCTGGAGCCAGGGACCGAATGAAAAACTGTTTTTT. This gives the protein CAWSQGPNEKLFF. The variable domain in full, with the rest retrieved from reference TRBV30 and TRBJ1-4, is SQTIHQWPATLVQPVGSPLSLECTVEGTSNPNLYWYRQAAGRGLQLLFYSVGIGQISSEVPQNLSASRPQDRQFILSSKKLLLSDSGFYLCAWSQGPNEKLFFGSGTQLSVL.

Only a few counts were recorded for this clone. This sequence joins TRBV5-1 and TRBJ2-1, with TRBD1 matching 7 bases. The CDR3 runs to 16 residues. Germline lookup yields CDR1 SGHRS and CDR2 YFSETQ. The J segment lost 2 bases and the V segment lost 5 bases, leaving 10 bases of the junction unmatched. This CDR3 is CASSVQGPGPYNEQFF. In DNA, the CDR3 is TGCGCCAGCAGTGTACAGGGGCCGGGACCCTACAATGAGCAGTTCTTC.

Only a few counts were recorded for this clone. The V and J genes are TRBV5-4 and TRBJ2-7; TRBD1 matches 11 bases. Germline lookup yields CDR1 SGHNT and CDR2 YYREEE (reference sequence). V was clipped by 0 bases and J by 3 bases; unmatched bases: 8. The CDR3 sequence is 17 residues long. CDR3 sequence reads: CASSLGTGGAFDYEQYF. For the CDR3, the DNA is TGTGCCAGCAGCTTGGGGACAGGGGGCGCGTTTGACTACGAGCAGTACTTC. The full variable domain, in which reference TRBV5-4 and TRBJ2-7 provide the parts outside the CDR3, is ETGVTQSPTHLIKTRGQQVTLRCSSQSGHNTVSWYQQALGQGPQFIFQYYREEENGRGNFPPRFSGLQFPNYSSELNVNALELDDSALYLCASSLGTGGAFDYEQYFGPGTRLTVT.

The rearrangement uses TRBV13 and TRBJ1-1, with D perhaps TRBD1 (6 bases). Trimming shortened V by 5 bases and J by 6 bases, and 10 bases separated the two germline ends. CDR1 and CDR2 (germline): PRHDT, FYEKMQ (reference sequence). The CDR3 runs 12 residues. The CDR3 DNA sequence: TGTGCCAGCAGCCCCCAGGGGCCTGAAGCTTTCTTT. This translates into CASSPQGPEAFF. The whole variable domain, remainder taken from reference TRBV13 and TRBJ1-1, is AAGVIQSPRHLIKEKRETATLKCYPIPRHDTVYWYQQGPGQDPQFLISFYEKMQSDKGSIPDRFSAQQFSDYHSELNMSSLELGDSALYFCASSPQGPEAFFGQGTRLTVV.

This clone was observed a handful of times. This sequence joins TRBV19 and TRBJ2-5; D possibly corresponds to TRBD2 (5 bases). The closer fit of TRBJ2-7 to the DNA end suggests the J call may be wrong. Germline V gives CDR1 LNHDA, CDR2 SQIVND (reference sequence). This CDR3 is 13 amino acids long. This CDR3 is CASSGRESYEQYF. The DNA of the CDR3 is TGTGCCAGTAGTGGACGGGAATCCTACGAGCAGTACTTC.

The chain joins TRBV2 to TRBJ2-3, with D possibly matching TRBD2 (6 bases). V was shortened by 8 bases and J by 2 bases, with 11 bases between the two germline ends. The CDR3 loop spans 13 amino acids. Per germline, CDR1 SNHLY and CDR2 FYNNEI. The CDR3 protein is CASEAGPTDTQYF. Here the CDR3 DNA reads TGTGCCAGCGAAGCGGGTCCCACAGATACGCAGTATTTT.

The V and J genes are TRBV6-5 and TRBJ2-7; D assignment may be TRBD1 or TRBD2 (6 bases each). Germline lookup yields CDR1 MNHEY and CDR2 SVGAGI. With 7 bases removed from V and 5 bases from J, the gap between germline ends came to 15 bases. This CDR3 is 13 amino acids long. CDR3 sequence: CASTSGASDEQYF. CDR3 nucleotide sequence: TGTGCCAGCACCTCGGGGGCTAGCGACGAGCAGTACTTC.

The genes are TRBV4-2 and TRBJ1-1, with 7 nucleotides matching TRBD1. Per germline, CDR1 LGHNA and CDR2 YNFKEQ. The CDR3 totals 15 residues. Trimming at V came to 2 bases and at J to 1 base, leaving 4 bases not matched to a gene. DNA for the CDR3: TGTGCCAGCAGCCAAAGCCGGGACAGGAACACTGAAGCTTTCTTT. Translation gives CASSQSRDRNTEAFF.

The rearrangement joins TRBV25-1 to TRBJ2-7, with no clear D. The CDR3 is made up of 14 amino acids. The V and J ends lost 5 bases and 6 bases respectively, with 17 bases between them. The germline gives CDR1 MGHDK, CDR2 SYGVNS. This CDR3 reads CASSLIGRGFEQYF. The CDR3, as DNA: TGTGCCAGCAGTTTAATCGGGCGTGGATTCGAGCAGTACTTC.

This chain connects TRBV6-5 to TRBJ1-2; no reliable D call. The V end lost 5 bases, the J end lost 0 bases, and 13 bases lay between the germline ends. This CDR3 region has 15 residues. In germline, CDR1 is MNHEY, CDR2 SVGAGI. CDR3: CASSSRTDPNYGYTF. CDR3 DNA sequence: TGTGCCAGCAGTAGCAGGACGGACCCTAACTATGGCTACACCTTC.

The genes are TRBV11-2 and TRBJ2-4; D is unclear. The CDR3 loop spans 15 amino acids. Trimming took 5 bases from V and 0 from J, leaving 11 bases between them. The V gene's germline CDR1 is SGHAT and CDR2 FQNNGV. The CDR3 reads CASSRAKLAKNIQYF. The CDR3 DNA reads TGTGCCAGCAGCCGGGCCAAGCTAGCCAAAAACATTCAGTACTTC.

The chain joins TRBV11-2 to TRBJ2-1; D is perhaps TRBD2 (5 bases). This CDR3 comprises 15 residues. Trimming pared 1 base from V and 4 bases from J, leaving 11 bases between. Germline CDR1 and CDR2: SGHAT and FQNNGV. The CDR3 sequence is CASSLAPGVYNEQFF. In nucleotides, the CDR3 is TGTGCCAGCAGCTTAGCCCCCGGGGTATACAATGAGCAGTTCTTC.

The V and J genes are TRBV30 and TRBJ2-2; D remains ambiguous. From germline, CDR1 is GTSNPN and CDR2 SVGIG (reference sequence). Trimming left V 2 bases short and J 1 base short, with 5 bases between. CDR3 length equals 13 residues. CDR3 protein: CAWSPENTGELFF. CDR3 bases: TGTGCCTGGAGTCCGGAGAACACCGGGGAGCTGTTTTTT.

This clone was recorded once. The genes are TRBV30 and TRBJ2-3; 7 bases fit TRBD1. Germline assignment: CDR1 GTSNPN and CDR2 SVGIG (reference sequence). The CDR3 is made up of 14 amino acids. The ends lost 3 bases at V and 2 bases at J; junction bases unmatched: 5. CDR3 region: CAWRRQGLTDTQYF. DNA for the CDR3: TGTGCCTGGAGGAGACAGGGTCTCACAGATACGCAGTATTTT.

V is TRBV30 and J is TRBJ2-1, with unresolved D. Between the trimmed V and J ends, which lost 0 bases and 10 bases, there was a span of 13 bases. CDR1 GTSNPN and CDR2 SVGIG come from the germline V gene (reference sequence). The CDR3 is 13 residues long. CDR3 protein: CAWSVVELDEQFF. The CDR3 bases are TGTGCCTGGAGTGTTGTCGAACTGGACGAGCAGTTCTTC.

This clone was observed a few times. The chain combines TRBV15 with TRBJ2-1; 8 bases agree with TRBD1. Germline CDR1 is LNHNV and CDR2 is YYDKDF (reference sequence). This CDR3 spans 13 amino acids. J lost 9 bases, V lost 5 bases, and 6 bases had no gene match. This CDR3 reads CATSPIRGLEQFF. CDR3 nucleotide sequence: TGTGCCACCAGCCCTATCAGGGGGCTTGAGCAGTTCTTC. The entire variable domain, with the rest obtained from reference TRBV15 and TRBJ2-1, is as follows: DAMVIQNPRYQVTQFGKPVTLSCSQTLNHNVMYWYQQKSSQAPKLLFHYYDKDFNNEADTPDNFQSRRPNTSFCFLDIRSPGLGDTAMYLCATSPIRGLEQFFGPGTRLTVL.